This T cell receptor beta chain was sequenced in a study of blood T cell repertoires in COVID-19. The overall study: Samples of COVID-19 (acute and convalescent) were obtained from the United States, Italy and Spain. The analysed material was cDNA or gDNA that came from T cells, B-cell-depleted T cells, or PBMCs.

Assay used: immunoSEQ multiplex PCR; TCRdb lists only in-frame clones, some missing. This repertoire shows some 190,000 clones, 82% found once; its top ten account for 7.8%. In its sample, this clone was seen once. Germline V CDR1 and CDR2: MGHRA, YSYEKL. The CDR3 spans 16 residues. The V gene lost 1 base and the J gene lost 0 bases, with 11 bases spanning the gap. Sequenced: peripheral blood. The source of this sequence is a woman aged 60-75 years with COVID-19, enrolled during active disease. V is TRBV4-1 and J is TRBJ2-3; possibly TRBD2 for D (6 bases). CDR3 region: CASSQGIAVSTDTQYF. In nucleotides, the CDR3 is TGCGCCAGCAGCCAAGGCATAGCGGTGAGCACAGATACGCAGTATTTT.